This entry features one T cell receptor (beta chain) sequence. The antigen is unknown. The data were taken from a study of shared clonotypes between healthy human individuals. Study-level findings and limits: Generation probabilities of non-shared clonotypes were lower (relative to those shared by all four donors). The genetic and exposure-history diversity represented was limited by few donors.

The genomic DNA of each subset was split evenly across several immunoSEQ plates. Sequenced by immunoSEQ multiplex PCR; TCRdb stores in-frame clones only, minus some. The sample includes roughly 720,000 clones, 80% to 95% of them seen just once. Trimming took 5 bases from V and 7 from J; bases not matched to a gene: 8. Germline CDR1 MNHEY, CDR2 SMNVEV (reference sequence). The CDR3 is made up of 14 amino acids. The J gene is TRBJ2-5, the V gene TRBV27; TRBD1 matches 9 bases. The clonotype was recovered from a man younger than 35 in good health. Some clones in this sample may be carry-over from other donors' samples. The sample was memory CD8+ T cells from PBMCs. Subset described: CD45RO+ cells pooled with CCR7-negative TemRA cells. The CDR3 sequence is CASSPGTGRGTQYF. In nucleotides, the CDR3 is TGTGCCAGCAGTCCAGGGACAGGGAGGGGGACCCAGTACTTC.